One sample yielded the 5 T cell receptor beta chains listed below, sequenced in a study of CD8+ T cells in alopecia areata (dated by TCRdb to 2016 to 2018). The receptor library was made with the immunoSEQ multiplex PCR assay. To provide template for TCR sequencing, every sample had RNA extracted and reverse transcribed into cDNA. The clones in this table, taken by TCRdb from immuneACCESS, are in-frame only. Not every clone is retained; where verified, under half of the shortfall comes from an unresolved V gene, and the cause of the rest is unknown. This sample comprises over 150,000 clones, 50% to 60% of them detected only once. The ten top clones hold approximately 15% of the sample. The sample's time point label, decoded: baseline before oral tofacitinib. The source material was CD4+ T cells sorted from blood, sampled at week 0. The source is a human donor with alopecia areata.

This chain links TRBV5-6 with TRBJ1-1; no clear D. Germline V lookup: CDR1 SGHDT, CDR2 YYEEEE. V was cut by 4 bases and J by 3 bases, with 13 bases left in between. The CDR3 has 14 amino acids. This CDR3 reads CASSIDGWDTEAFF. The CDR3 nucleotides are TGTGCCAGCAGCATAGACGGTTGGGACACTGAAGCTTTCTTT.

The chain recombines TRBV25-1 with TRBJ1-6, with 8 positions matching TRBD1. The V segment lost 6 bases and the J segment 6 bases; nucleotides outside the gene matches: 13. The germline CDR1 and CDR2 sequences are MGHDK and SYGVNS. The CDR3 runs 17 residues. The chain's CDR3 is CASSRTGTGTTNSPLHF. In DNA, the CDR3 is TGTGCCAGCAGCAGAACCGGGACAGGAACCACTAATTCACCCCTCCACTTT.

The chain couples TRBV5-1 to TRBJ1-1; no definite D call. Germline values: CDR1 SGHRS, CDR2 YFSETQ. V gave up 4 bases and J gave up 1 base, with 8 bases separating them. This CDR3 comprises 13 residues. CDR3 residues: CASSHDANTEAFF. DNA for the CDR3: TGCGCCAGCAGCCACGACGCGAACACTGAAGCTTTCTTT. The whole variable domain, filled in from reference TRBV5-1 and TRBJ1-1, reads KAGVTQTPRYLIKTRGQQVTLSCSPISGHRSVSWYQQTPGQGLQFLFEYFSETQRNKGNFPGRFSGRQFSNSRSEMNVSTLELGDSALYLCASSHDANTEAFFGQGTRLTVV.

V is TRBV7-8 and J is TRBJ1-5, with 9 bases that match TRBD1. The CDR3 runs to 15 residues. The V gene's germline CDR1 is SGHVS and CDR2 FQNEAQ. The V segment lost 5 bases and the J segment 4 bases; nucleotides outside the gene matches: 6. CDR3 DNA: TGTGCCAGCAGCACCCCGGACAGGGGAAATCAGCCCCAGCATTTT. Translating gives CASSTPDRGNQPQHF.

The CDR3 DNA is TGCGCCAGCAGCCAAGGCCTTCAAGAGACCCAGTACTTC. The encoded protein is CASSQGLQETQYF. The chain recombines TRBV4-1 with TRBJ2-5, with D hard to call. With 1 base removed from V and 2 bases from J, the gap between germline ends came to 5 bases. CDR1 and CDR2 (germline): MGHRA, YSYEKL. This CDR3 has 13 amino acids.